Listed below are T cell receptor beta chains from one sample, sequenced in a study of blood T cell repertoires in COVID-19. Generated by immunoSEQ multiplex PCR, the TCRdb table keeps only in-frame clones and is missing some. The data contain some 110,000 clones, roughly 79% of them singletons. The source material was peripheral blood. Receptors were obtained from a man in his 70s with active or convalescent COVID-19. Both conserved end residues are trimmed from each CDR3. The order of the fields is V gene, J gene, CDR3 protein.

>TRBV3-1/TRBV3-2|TRBJ2-5
ASSSAGAKTQY
>TRBV2|TRBJ2-1
ASSSDRGRYNEQF
>TRBV5-5|TRBJ1-2
ASSFVAGLVDGGYT
>TRBV5-5|TRBJ1-2
ASSRGQYYGYT
>TRBV18|TRBJ1-5
ASSPQGADQPQH
>TRBV14|TRBJ2-1
ASSPLLAYSPRNNEQF
>TRBV6-5|TRBJ2-2
ATNQGWNTGELF
>TRBV2|TRBJ2-3
ASKGGAGTDTQY
>TRBV19|TRBJ1-2
ASNKLGTGVMYGYT
>TRBV7-2|TRBJ2-7
ASSLEEGGPYEQY
>TRBV4-3|TRBJ1-2
ASSQGNRASYGYT
>TRBV5-5|TRBJ1-6
ASSSNDNSPLH
>TRBV28|TRBJ2-7
ASSSPLAGEYEQY
>TRBV25-1|TRBJ1-1
ASSSDRGDTEAF
>TRBV28|TRBJ1-6
ASSWFRGARNSPLH
>TRBV2|TRBJ2-2
ASSFGNANTGELF
>TRBV12-3/TRBV12-4|TRBJ1-4
ASSYYNQLF
>TRBV7-2|TRBJ2-5
ASSTLAGWGETQY
>TRBV5-1|TRBJ2-5
ASGRGGQETQY
>TRBV6-5|TRBJ2-7
ASSYKRGLAGDEQY
>TRBV27|TRBJ1-2
ASSLAGYGYT
>TRBV7-7|TRBJ2-5
ASSLVPQGGGIETQY
>TRBV3-1/TRBV3-2|TRBJ1-1
ASSRSGGGGTEAF
>TRBV28|TRBJ2-7
ATGLAGAMSYEQY
>TRBV5-4|TRBJ1-1
TSSLRELNTEAF
>TRBV27|TRBJ1-1
ASSLRGGTEAF
>TRBV7-6|TRBJ2-7
ASSLNRDYEQY
>TRBV29-1|TRBJ1-2
RGGIGYT
>TRBV24-1|TRBJ2-7
ATSDRFTYEQY
>TRBV20-1|TRBJ2-7
SARQGSEQY
>TRBV21-1|TRBJ1-1
ASSIRDRDTEAF
>TRBV5-1|TRBJ1-1
ASSLNPGETAF
>TRBV19|TRBJ2-2
ASSPRHREGTGELF
>TRBV6-1|TRBJ1-1
ASSESLRSGGRRMNTEAF
>TRBV5-4|TRBJ1-5
ASSNRGNQPQH
>TRBV7-9|TRBJ1-2
ASSSPDRGYYGYT
>TRBV3-1/TRBV3-2|TRBJ2-1
ASSQGHGGGGEQF
>TRBV6-5|TRBJ1-1
ASLTGGTGNTEAF
>TRBV11-2|TRBJ2-3
ASSLEGTSGRATDTQY
>TRBV29-1|TRBJ2-1
SAAGGDSYNEQF
>TRBV6-5|TRBJ1-2
ASSSLGQGAYGYT
>TRBV7-7|TRBJ2-3
ASPPQDTQY
>TRBV6-5|TRBJ2-4
ASSRSGGAWDIQY
>TRBV11-3|TRBJ1-3
ASSFFAGGVHRGNTIY
>TRBV29-1|TRBJ1-5
SSKLTTKGALGNQPQH
>TRBV30|TRBJ2-1
AWREDSSYNEQF
>TRBV4-1|TRBJ1-2
ASSSAGQGKPGYT
>TRBV19|TRBJ1-6
ASRQGSDNSPLH
>TRBV7-3|TRBJ2-1
ASSRTSGGVNEQF
>TRBV20-1|TRBJ2-1
SASQGVSNEQF
>TRBV11-1|TRBJ1-2
ASSLLQGVNYGYT
>TRBV6-1|TRBJ2-7
ASTEQVSPYEQY
>TRBV21-1|TRBJ1-1
ASSQKSDRENTEAF
>TRBV15|TRBJ2-3
ATSQADRVADTQY
>TRBV28|TRBJ1-5
ATTGINQPQH